The T cell receptor (beta chain) under discussion was sequenced for a study of liver allograft versus peripheral blood T cells. About the research overall: Blood and transplanted-liver T cell receptor repertoires from recipients were compared. Study-level points and caveats: It was reported that the T cell receptor repertoires found inside liver allografts differed from those that were detected in peripheral blood.

Each CDR3 protein is one row after TCRdb ran MiXCR on the reads. This repertoire shows some 8,000 distinct CDR3 sequences, around a sixth found once; its top ten account for about 4.2%. The V segment lost 6 bases and the J segment 8 bases; nucleotides outside the gene matches: 5. There are 13 residues in the CDR3. This clonotype has at least ten counts. The antigen is not known. This clonotype was obtained from a human patient who had a liver transplant. A share of the T cells may be of graft donor origin. This rearrangement joins TRBV12-3 or TRBV12-4 to TRBJ1-4, with TRBD1 identical over 8 bases. The CDR3, as DNA: TGTGCCAGCAGCCCCCGGACAGGGGAAAAACTGTTTTTT. It specifies CASSPRTGEKLFF.